A single sample is the source of the 4 T cell receptor beta chains below, sequenced in a study of blood T cell repertoires in COVID-19. Some clones are missing from TCRdb's copy, which holds only in-frame ones; the method was immunoSEQ multiplex PCR. The sample lists about 200,000 clones; roughly 94% were seen once. The sample taken for sequencing was peripheral blood. The receptors derive from a man aged 25-45 years with COVID-19, enrolled during active disease.

V is TRBV9 and J is TRBJ2-2; 9 positions agree with TRBD1. Per germline, CDR1 SGDLS and CDR2 YYNGEE. CDR3 size: 14 residues. Trimming at V came to 3 bases and at J to 6 bases, leaving 3 bases not matched to a gene. The CDR3: CASSATGGPGELFF. As DNA, the CDR3 is TGTGCCAGCAGCGCTACAGGGGGCCCCGGGGAGCTGTTTTTT.

This sequence joins TRBV18 and TRBJ2-1; a possible D gene is TRBD1 (5 bases). Germline CDR1 and CDR2: KGHSH and LQKENI. V was shortened by 3 bases and J by 7 bases, with 10 bases between the two germline ends. CDR3 length: 13 residues. The DNA of the CDR3 is TGTGCCAGCTCACCGGGGCAGGTTAATGAGCAGTTCTTC. This gives the protein CASSPGQVNEQFF.

The rearrangement links TRBV5-4 to TRBJ2-6, with TRBD1 identical over 11 bases. From germline, CDR1 is SGHNT and CDR2 YYREEE (reference sequence). With V trimmed by 4 bases and J by 1 base, 4 bases remained unmatched. The CDR3 is made up of 17 amino acids. This CDR3 reads CASSPGQGGSGANVLTF. CDR3 DNA: TGTGCCAGCAGCCCGGGACAGGGGGGTTCTGGGGCCAACGTCCTGACTTTC.

The rearrangement uses TRBV6-1 and TRBJ1-4; tentatively, D is TRBD1 (5 bases). With 1 base removed from V and 2 bases from J, the gap between germline ends came to 17 bases. The germline CDR1 and CDR2 sequences are MNHNS and SASEGT. This CDR3 has 18 residues. The CDR3 loop reads CASSEVPAGWPTNEKLFF. The CDR3 nucleotides read TGTGCCAGCAGTGAAGTCCCGGCAGGGTGGCCGACTAATGAAAAACTGTTTTTT.